This T cell receptor beta chain was sequenced for a study of cytomegalovirus exposure and HLA in healthy donors. Study observations and caveats: Prediction of most subjects' HLA-A and HLA-B alleles by TCR beta sequences was reportedly accurate. In vitro checks showed that a few CMV-associated chains really do target CMV antigens. Previously analyzed data showed that most TCR beta V segments were productive at a frequency of about 90% or about 30%. Sequencing likely generated an artifact that appeared as a cluster of highly shared sequence variants.

The CDR3 has 12 amino acids. Germline V CDR1 and CDR2: LNHDA, SQIVND (reference sequence). The ends were cut back, 6 bases at V and 10 bases at J, with 10 bases in the middle. The PCR ran on 60 Vbeta and 13 Jbeta primers. Method: immunoSEQ multiplex PCR; TCRdb's copy keeps in-frame clones and lacks some. The table records around 130,000 clones, 65% to 85% of them present only once. The table lists this clone with a few counts. Its cognate antigen is unknown. The rearrangement uses TRBV19 and TRBJ1-6, with unresolved D. Specimen: PBMCs. The clonotype comes from a young woman in good health and CMV-seronegative. The CDR3 loop reads CASSYGGSPLHF. In nucleotides, the CDR3 is TGTGCCAGTAGCTATGGAGGGTCACCCCTCCACTTT.